The 17 T cell receptor beta chains listed next were all sequenced from one sample in a study of patients and donors after allogeneic stem cell transplantation. TCRdb used MiXCR to reprocess the RT-PCR reads, holding one entry per CDR3 protein. The sample has 150,000 to 200,000 distinct CDR3 sequences, around two fifths seen once; the top ten hold 33%. The specimen sequenced was blood, either unsorted or a sorted T cell fraction (not recorded which). Receptor source: a human donor who was either an allogeneic HSCT recipient or a stem cell or donor lymphocyte infusion donor (not recorded which). It is not recorded whose cells these are; they may come from a transplant donor.

This clonotype appeared a few times. The chain has TRBV7-9 and TRBJ2-4; D unresolved. The CDR3 consists of 12 residues. V shed 5 bases and J shed 9 bases, with 11 bases lying between them. The germline CDR1 and CDR2 sequences are SEHNR and FQNEAQ (reference sequence). The CDR3 coding sequence is TGTGCCAGCAGCCCCAGTGGAGTCATTCAGTACTTC. Its protein is CASSPSGVIQYF.

This clonotype came up a few times. The rearrangement uses TRBV6-5 and TRBJ1-3; the match to TRBD1 covers 9 bases. V shed 0 bases and J 3 bases; nucleotides not matched to a gene: 3. In germline, CDR1 is MNHEY, CDR2 SVGAGI. This CDR3 is 16 amino acids long. The CDR3 is CASSYSTGGFGNTIYF. The CDR3 DNA is TGTGCCAGCAGTTACTCGACAGGGGGATTTGGAAACACCATATATTTT.

J is TRBJ2-1 and V is TRBV5-8, with D possibly being TRBD2 (6 bases). The germline CDR1 and CDR2 sequences are SGHTS and YDEGEE. This CDR3 region has 15 residues. V was cut by 3 bases and J by 2 bases, with 12 bases left in between. DNA for the CDR3: TGTGCCAGCAGCTCCGGACTATTCACCTACAATGAGCAGTTCTTC. It translates to CASSSGLFTYNEQFF.

In its sample, this clonotype was seen a few times. V is TRBV20-1 and J is TRBJ1-5; D gene uncertain. Trimming left V 3 bases short and J 0 bases short, with 9 bases between. Germline V lookup: CDR1 DFQATT, CDR2 SNEGSKA (reference sequence). This CDR3 has 14 amino acids. The CDR3: CSARDANSNQPQHF. DNA of the CDR3: TGCAGTGCTAGGGACGCCAATAGCAATCAGCCCCAGCATTTT.

J is TRBJ2-1 and V is TRBV6-5; D is possibly TRBD2 (6 bases). The V end was cut by 0 bases, the J end by 10 bases, with 16 bases between. There are 15 residues in the CDR3. From germline, CDR1 is MNHEY and CDR2 SVGAGI. CDR3 nucleotide sequence: TGTGCCAGCAGTTACTCGCATTCGGAGGGGAGAGAGCAGTTCTTC. It encodes CASSYSHSEGREQFF.

This clonotype was seen a single time. CDR3 region: CSAQTSLRQYNEQFF. CDR3 nucleotide sequence: TGCAGTGCTCAAACCTCTCTCCGACAGTACAATGAGCAGTTCTTC. This chain joins TRBV20-1 and TRBJ2-1; TRBD1 might be the D (5 bases). The CDR3 is 15 amino acids. Trimming left V 5 bases short and J 4 bases short, with 18 bases between. Germline V CDR1 and CDR2: DFQATT, SNEGSKA (reference sequence).

V usage is TRBV6-2 or TRBV6-3 and J usage is TRBJ1-1; TRBD1 might be the D (5 bases). Trimming removed 7 bases at V and 3 bases at J, with 12 bases between. This CDR3 is 13 amino acids long. Germline CDR1 MNHEY, CDR2 SVGEGT. CDR3 in amino acids: CASTGGMHTEAFF. The CDR3 bases are TGTGCCAGCACCGGGGGGATGCACACTGAAGCTTTCTTT.

V is TRBV15 and J is TRBJ2-1; TRBD2 matches at 9 bases. Germline-derived CDR1 and CDR2 are LNHNV and YYDKDF (reference sequence). The CDR3 is 17 residues long. V lost 8 bases, J lost 1 base, and 12 bases stayed unmatched. For the CDR3, the DNA is TGTGCCACCTCGCTACATTCTAGCGGGACTTCCTACAATGAGCAGTTCTTC. Translation: CATSLHSSGTSYNEQFF.

This clonotype has only a few counts. The V and J genes are TRBV5-1 and TRBJ2-7; no clear D. The CDR3 has 13 amino acids. V was cut by 0 bases and J by 7 bases, with 11 bases left in between. Germline CDR1 and CDR2: SGHRS and YFSETQ. CDR3 sequence: CASSLVQRGEQYF. CDR3 bases: TGCGCCAGCAGCTTGGTACAGCGTGGGGAGCAGTACTTC. Drawing the rest from reference TRBV5-1 and TRBJ2-7, the complete variable domain is KAGVTQTPRYLIKTRGQQVTLSCSPISGHRSVSWYQQTPGQGLQFLFEYFSETQRNKGNFPGRFSGRQFSNSRSEMNVSTLELGDSALYLCASSLVQRGEQYFGPGTRLTVT.

The rearrangement uses TRBV4-3 and TRBJ2-1; D is uncertain. Trimming cost V 0 bases and J 6 bases, with 9 bases left between them. The germline CDR1 and CDR2 sequences are LGHNA and YSLEER. The CDR3 runs 14 residues. The CDR3 DNA is TGCGCCAGCAGCCAAGAGAAAGAATTCAATGAGCAGTTCTTC. It translates to CASSQEKEFNEQFF.

The V and J genes are TRBV4-1 and TRBJ1-2; possible D gene TRBD1, 5 bases. The germline V gene has CDR1 MGHRA and CDR2 YSYEKL. V lost 1 base to trimming and J lost 3 bases, with 9 bases between them. This CDR3 region has 14 residues. The DNA for the CDR3 is TGCGCCAGCAGCCAAGCGCAGGGTGACTATGGCTACACCTTC. It codes for CASSQAQGDYGYTF.

The J gene is TRBJ2-3, the V gene TRBV7-3; D gene unclear. CDR3 length equals 15 residues. V lost 1 base and J 1 base, leaving 9 bases between the germline ends. CDR1 and CDR2 (germline): SGHTA, FQGTGA. The CDR3 here is CASSLRAWGTDTQYF. The DNA of the CDR3 is TGTGCCAGCAGCTTAAGGGCCTGGGGCACAGATACGCAGTATTTT.

The rearrangement links TRBV7-8 to TRBJ2-3; 13 bases line up with TRBD2. J was trimmed by 4 bases and V by 7 bases; bases with no gene match: 8. Germline CDR1 SGHVS, CDR2 FQNEAQ. The length of the CDR3 is 16 residues. The CDR3: CASTWTSGRGPDTQYF. DNA of the CDR3: TGTGCCAGCACCTGGACTAGCGGGAGAGGTCCAGATACGCAGTATTTT.

This sequence joins TRBV12-3 or TRBV12-4 and TRBJ1-1; D is ambiguous. V lost 8 bases and J lost 4, with 14 bases in between. This CDR3 is built from 13 residues. CDR3 region: CASVLVTTTEAFF. Here the CDR3 DNA reads TGTGCCAGCGTCTTAGTAACTACCACTGAAGCTTTCTTT.

This clonotype came up a few times. The rearrangement uses TRBV5-1 and TRBJ2-7, with 7 positions matching TRBD2. V dropped 4 bases and J dropped 4; count of bases not matched to a gene: 2. Germline values: CDR1 SGHRS, CDR2 YFSETQ. This CDR3 is built from 12 residues. The CDR3 DNA reads as TGCGCCAGCAGCGGGGGACTATACGAGCAGTACTTC. Protein product: CASSGGLYEQYF. Supplemented by reference TRBV5-1 and TRBJ2-7, the full variable domain reads KAGVTQTPRYLIKTRGQQVTLSCSPISGHRSVSWYQQTPGQGLQFLFEYFSETQRNKGNFPGRFSGRQFSNSRSEMNVSTLELGDSALYLCASSGGLYEQYFGPGTRLTVT.

This rearrangement joins TRBV7-2 to TRBJ2-2; weak D call: TRBD2 (5 bases). Germline assignment: CDR1 SGHTA and CDR2 FQGNSA. The CDR3 sequence is 17 residues long. V was shortened by 2 bases and J by 10 bases, with 23 bases between the two germline ends. The DNA of the CDR3 is TGTGCCAGCAGCTTACCCCCGAGGGCCCCCGAAATGGAGGAGCTGTTTTTT. Its translation: CASSLPPRAPEMEELFF.

Turning to this clonotype: A read error is possible here, since a much larger clone lies one base away. The CDR3 DNA reads as TGTGCCAGCAGTGGGTATGGGGCCCACTATGGCTACACCTTC. It specifies CASSGYGAHYGYTF. The V call is TRBV12-3 or TRBV12-4, the J call TRBJ1-2; tentative D call: TRBD1 (5 bases). The V and J ends lost 5 bases and 3 bases respectively, with 13 bases between them. The CDR3 loop spans 14 amino acids.